A selection of T cell receptor beta chains follows, all from one sample in a study of siplizumab effects on memory and regulatory T cells. The method was immunoSEQ multiplex PCR; TCRdb's version includes in-frame clones alone and lacks a portion of them. The repertoire holds 45,000 to 50,000 clones, with approximately 84% as singletons. Specimen: naive CD8+ T cells sorted from blood. The receptors derive from a human donor in good health. CDR3s include the opening cysteine and the closing phenylalanine or tryptophan.

TRBJ2-3 TRBV9 CASSVGTTGTDTQYF
TRBJ2-2 TRBV9 CASSVGTGTGELFF
TRBJ2-3 TRBV15 CATSSDLEDTQYF
TRBJ1-1 TRBV23-1 CASSPSPSSKNTEAFF
TRBJ2-1 TRBV19 CATQNNEQFF
TRBJ2-3 TRBV6-4 CASSEGASLLDTQYF
TRBJ2-7 TRBV19 CASSIYIIWRTGGSSYEQYF
TRBJ2-7 TRBV27 CASSFGTGDIYEQYF
TRBJ2-2 TRBV5-6 CASSLRDRVMTGELFF
TRBJ1-4 TRBV2 CASSEASGPRWKEKLFF
TRBJ1-4 TRBV25-1 CASLGEKLFF
TRBJ2-7 TRBV27 CASSLGSYPTGAHEQYF
TRBJ1-2 TRBV5-4 CASSLGVFDGYTF
TRBJ2-7 TRBV5-1 CASSLAAGAPLEQYF
TRBJ1-1 TRBV29-1 CSALTPRAEAFF
TRBJ2-7 TRBV11-3 CASSPRGSYEQYF
TRBJ1-2 TRBV27 CASSPNRVHYGYTF
TRBJ2-2 TRBV11-2 CASSLPLTTNTGELFF
TRBJ2-1 TRBV4-1 CASSQMTSGGLSTNEQFF
TRBJ2-6 TRBV11-3 CASSLDSGAGANVLTF
TRBJ2-1 TRBV27 CASSSGTSGNEQFF
TRBJ2-1 TRBV19 CASSPSAGAFNEQFF
TRBJ1-5 TRBV7-2 CASSPQTGGNQPQHF
TRBJ1-1 TRBV5-1 CASSIGQGTTMNTEAFF
TRBJ2-3 TRBV6-5 CASSYSWAGDTDTQYF